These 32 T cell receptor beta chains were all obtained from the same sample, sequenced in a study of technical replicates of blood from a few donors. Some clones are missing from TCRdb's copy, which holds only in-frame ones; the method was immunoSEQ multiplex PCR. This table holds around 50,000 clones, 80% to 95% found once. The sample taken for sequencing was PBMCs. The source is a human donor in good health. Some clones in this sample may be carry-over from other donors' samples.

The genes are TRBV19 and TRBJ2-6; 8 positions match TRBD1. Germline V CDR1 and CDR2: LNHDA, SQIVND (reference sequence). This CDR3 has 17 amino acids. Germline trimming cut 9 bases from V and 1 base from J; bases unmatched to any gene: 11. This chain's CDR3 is CASKRQGIGSGANVLTF. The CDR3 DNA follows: TGTGCCAGCAAACGACAGGGGATCGGTTCTGGGGCCAACGTCCTGACTTTC.

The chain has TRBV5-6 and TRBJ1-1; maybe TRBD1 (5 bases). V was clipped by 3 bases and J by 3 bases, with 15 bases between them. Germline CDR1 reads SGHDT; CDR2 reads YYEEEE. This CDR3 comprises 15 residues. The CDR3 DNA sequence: TGTGCCAGCAGCTCCTGGGGACGGGGGGACACTGAAGCTTTCTTT. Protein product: CASSSWGRGDTEAFF.

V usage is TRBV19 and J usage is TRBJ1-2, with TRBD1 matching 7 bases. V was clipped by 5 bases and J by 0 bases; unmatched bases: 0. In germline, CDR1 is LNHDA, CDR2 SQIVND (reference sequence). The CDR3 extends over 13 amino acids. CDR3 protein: CASSDRANYGYTF. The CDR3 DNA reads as TGTGCCAGTAGTGACAGGGCTAACTATGGCTACACCTTC.

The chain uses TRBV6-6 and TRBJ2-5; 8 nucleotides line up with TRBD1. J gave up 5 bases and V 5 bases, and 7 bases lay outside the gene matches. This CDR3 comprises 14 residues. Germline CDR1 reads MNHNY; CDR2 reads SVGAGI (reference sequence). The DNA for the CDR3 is TGTGCCAGCAGTGCGGGACAGGAGGGGGAGACCCAGTACTTC. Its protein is CASSAGQEGETQYF.

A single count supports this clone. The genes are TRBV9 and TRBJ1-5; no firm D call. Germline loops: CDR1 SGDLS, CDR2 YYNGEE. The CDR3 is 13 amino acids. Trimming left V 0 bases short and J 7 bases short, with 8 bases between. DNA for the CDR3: TGTGCCAGCAGCGTAGCTCTCCCCCAGCCCCAGCATTTT. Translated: CASSVALPQPQHF.

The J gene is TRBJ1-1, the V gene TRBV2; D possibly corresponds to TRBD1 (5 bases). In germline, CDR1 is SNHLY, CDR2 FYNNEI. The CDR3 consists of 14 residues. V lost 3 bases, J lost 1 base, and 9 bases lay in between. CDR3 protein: CASSDGQGNTEAFF. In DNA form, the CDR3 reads TGTGCCAGCAGTGACGGTCAGGGGAACACTGAAGCTTTCTTT.

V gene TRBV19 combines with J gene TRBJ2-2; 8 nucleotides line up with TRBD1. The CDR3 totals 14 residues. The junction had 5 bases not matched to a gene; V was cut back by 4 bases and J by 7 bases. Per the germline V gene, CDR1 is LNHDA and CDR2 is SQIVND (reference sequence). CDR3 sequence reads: CASSRQGRDGELFF. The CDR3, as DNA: TGTGCCAGTAGTAGACAGGGGCGGGACGGGGAGCTGTTTTTT.

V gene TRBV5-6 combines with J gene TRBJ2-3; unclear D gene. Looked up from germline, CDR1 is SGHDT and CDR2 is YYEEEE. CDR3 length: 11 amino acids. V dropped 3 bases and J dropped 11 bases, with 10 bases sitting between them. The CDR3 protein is CASSSQTGQYF. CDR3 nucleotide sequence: TGTGCCAGCAGCTCTCAAACCGGGCAGTATTTT.

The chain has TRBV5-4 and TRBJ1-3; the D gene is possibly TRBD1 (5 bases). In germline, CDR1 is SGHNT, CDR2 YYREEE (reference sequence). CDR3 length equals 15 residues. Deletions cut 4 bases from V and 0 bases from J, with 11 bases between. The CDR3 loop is CASSKGLSSGNTIYF. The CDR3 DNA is TGTGCCAGCAGCAAGGGACTGAGCTCTGGAAACACCATATATTTT.

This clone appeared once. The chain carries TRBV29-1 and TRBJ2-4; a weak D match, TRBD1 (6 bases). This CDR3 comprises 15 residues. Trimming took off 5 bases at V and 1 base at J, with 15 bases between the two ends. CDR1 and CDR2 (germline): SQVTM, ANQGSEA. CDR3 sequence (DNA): TGCAGCGTTACCCAGGGGAGATGGGCCAAAAACATTCAGTACTTC. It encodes CSVTQGRWAKNIQYF.

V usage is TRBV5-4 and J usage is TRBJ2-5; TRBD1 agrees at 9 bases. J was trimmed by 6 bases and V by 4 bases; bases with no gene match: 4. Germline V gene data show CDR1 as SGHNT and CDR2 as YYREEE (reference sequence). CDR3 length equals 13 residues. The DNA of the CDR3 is TGTGCCAGCAGCCTTGGGACAGGGAAGACCCAGTACTTC. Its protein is CASSLGTGKTQYF.

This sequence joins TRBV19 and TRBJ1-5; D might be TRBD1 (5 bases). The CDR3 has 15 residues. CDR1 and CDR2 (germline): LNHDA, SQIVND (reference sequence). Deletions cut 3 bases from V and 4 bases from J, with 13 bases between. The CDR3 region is CASSMGPYPNQPQHF. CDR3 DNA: TGTGCCAGTAGTATGGGGCCATACCCGAATCAGCCCCAGCATTTT.

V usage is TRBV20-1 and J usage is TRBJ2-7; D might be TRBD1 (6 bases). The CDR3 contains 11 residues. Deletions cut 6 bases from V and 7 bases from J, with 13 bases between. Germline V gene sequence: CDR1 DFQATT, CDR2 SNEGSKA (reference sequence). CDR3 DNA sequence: TGCAGTGCCGGACCCGGGACAGAGCAGTACTTC. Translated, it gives CSAGPGTEQYF.

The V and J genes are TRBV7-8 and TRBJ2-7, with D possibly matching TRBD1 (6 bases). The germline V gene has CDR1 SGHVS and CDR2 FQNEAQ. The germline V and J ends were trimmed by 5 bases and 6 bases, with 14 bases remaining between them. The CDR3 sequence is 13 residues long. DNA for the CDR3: TGTGCCAGCAGCCCATATACAGGGATCGAGCAGTACTTC. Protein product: CASSPYTGIEQYF. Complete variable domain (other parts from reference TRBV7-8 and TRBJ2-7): GAGVSQSPRYKVAKRGQDVALRCDPISGHVSLFWYQQALGQGPEFLTYFQNEAQLDKSGLPSDRFFAERPEGSVSTLKIQRTQQEDSAVYLCASSPYTGIEQYFGPGTRLTVT.

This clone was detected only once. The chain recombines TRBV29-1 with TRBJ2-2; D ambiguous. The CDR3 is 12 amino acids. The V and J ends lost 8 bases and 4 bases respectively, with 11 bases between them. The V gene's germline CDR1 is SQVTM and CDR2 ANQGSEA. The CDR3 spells CSSQVSTGELFF. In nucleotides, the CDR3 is TGCAGCTCCCAGGTGTCCACCGGGGAGCTGTTTTTT.

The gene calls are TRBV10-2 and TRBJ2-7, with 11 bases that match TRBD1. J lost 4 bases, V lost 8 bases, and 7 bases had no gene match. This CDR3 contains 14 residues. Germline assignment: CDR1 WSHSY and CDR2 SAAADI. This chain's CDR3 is CASSGTGGRYEQYF. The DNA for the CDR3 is TGCGCCAGCTCCGGGACAGGGGGTCGATACGAGCAGTACTTC.

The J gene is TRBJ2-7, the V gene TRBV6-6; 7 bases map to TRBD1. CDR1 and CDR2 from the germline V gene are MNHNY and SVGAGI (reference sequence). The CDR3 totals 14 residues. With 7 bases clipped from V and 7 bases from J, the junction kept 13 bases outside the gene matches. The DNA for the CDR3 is TGTGCCAGCACTATTGACAGGGTTTCGGGGGAGCAGTACTTC. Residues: CASTIDRVSGEQYF.

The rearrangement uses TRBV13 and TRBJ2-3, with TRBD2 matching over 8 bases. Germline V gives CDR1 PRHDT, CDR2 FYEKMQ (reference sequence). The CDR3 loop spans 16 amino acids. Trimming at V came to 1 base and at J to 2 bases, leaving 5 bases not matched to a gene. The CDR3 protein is CASSLAGGPYTDTQYF. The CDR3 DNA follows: TGTGCCAGCAGCTTAGCGGGAGGGCCTTACACAGATACGCAGTATTTT.

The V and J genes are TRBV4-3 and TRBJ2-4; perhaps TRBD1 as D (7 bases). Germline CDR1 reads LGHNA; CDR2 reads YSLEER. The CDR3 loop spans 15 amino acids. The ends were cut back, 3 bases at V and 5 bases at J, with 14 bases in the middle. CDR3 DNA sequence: TGCGCCAGCAGCCACAACCCAGGGGGGCAAAACATTCAGTACTTC. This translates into CASSHNPGGQNIQYF.

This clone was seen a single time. CDR3 in amino acids: CASSPRQDQETQYF. As DNA, the CDR3 is TGTGCCAGCAGCCCCCGACAGGACCAAGAGACCCAGTACTTC. This rearrangement joins TRBV11-3 to TRBJ2-5; tentative D call: TRBD1 (6 bases). Germline CDR1 is SGHNT and CDR2 is YENEEA. The CDR3 length is 14 residues. With 5 bases removed from V and 0 bases from J, the gap between germline ends came to 10 bases.

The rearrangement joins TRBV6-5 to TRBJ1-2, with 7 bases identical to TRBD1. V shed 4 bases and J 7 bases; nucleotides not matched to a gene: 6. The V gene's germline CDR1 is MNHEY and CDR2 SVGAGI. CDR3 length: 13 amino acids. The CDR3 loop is CASSSDRDVGYTF. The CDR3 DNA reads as TGTGCCAGCAGTTCCGACAGGGACGTTGGCTACACCTTC.

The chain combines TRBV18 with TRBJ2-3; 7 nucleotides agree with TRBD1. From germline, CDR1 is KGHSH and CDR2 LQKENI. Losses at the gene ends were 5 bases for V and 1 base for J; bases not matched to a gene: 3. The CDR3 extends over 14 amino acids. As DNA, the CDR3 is TGTGCCAGCTCAGGACAGGCTCGCACAGATACGCAGTATTTT. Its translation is CASSGQARTDTQYF.

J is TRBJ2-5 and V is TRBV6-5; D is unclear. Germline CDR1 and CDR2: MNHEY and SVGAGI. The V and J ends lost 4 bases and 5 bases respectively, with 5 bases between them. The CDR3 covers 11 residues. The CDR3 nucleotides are TGTGCCAGCAGTTCTTATGAGACCCAGTACTTC. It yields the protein CASSSYETQYF.

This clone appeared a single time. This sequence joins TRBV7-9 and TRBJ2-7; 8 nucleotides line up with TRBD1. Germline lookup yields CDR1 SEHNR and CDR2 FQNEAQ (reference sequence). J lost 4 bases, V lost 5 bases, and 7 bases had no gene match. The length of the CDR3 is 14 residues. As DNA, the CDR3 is TGTGCCAGCAGCCCGACAGGGGACGGGTACGAGCAGTACTTC. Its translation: CASSPTGDGYEQYF.

The CDR3 region is CASSFDSYGYTF. CDR3 nucleotide sequence: TGCGCCAGCAGCTTCGACAGCTATGGCTACACCTTC. The gene calls are TRBV5-1 and TRBJ1-2; maybe TRBD1 (5 bases). Trimming removed 2 bases from V and 4 bases from J, with 6 bases in between. CDR1 is SGHRS, CDR2 YFSETQ, per germline. This CDR3 is built from 12 residues.

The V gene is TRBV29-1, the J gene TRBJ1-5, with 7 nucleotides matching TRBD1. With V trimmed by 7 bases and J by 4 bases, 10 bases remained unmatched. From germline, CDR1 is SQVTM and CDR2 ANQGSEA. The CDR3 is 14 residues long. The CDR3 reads CSAADRALNQPQHF. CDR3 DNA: TGCAGCGCAGCCGACAGGGCCTTAAATCAGCCCCAGCATTTT. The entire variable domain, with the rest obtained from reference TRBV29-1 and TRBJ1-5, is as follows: SAVISQKPSRDICQRGTSLTIQCQVDSQVTMMFWYRQQPGQSLTLIATANQGSEATYESGFVIDKFPISRPNLTFSTLTVSNMSPEDSSIYLCSAADRALNQPQHFGDGTRLSIL.

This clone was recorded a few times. The CDR3 DNA sequence: TGTGCCAGCAGTGGGCAGGGGGCTGATTCACCCCTCCACTTT. Translating gives CASSGQGADSPLHF. The V and J genes are TRBV2 and TRBJ1-6; 8 bases align to TRBD1. Trimming cost V 4 bases and J 8 bases; bases outside gene matches: 4. The CDR3 is made up of 14 amino acids. Germline-derived CDR1 and CDR2 are SNHLY and FYNNEI.

CDR3 in DNA: TGTGCCAGCACATACACAGGGGGCTTGAACACTGAAGCTTTCTTT. The encoded protein is CASTYTGGLNTEAFF. This rearrangement joins TRBV7-9 to TRBJ1-1; 9 bases agree with TRBD1. CDR1 and CDR2 from the germline V gene are SEHNR and FQNEAQ (reference sequence). With 7 bases clipped from V and 0 bases from J, the junction kept 6 bases outside the gene matches. The CDR3 runs 15 residues.

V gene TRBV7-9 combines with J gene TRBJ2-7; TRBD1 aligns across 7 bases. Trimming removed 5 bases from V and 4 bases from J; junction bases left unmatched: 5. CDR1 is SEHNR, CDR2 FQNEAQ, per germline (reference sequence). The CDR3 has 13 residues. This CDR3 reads CASSDRDSYEQYF. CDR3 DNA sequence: TGTGCCAGCAGCGACCGGGACAGTTACGAGCAGTACTTC.

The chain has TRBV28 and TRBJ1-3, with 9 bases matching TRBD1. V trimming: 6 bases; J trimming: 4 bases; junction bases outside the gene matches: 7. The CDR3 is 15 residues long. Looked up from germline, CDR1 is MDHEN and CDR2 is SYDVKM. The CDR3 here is CASRGQGTYGNTIYF. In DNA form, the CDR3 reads TGTGCCAGCAGGGGACAGGGAACTTACGGAAACACCATATATTTT.

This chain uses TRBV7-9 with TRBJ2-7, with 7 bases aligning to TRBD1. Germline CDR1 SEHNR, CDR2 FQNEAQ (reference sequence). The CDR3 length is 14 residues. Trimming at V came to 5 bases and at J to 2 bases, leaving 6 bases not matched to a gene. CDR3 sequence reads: CASSLSGGTYEQYF. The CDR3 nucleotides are TGTGCCAGCAGCCTGTCAGGGGGAACCTACGAGCAGTACTTC.

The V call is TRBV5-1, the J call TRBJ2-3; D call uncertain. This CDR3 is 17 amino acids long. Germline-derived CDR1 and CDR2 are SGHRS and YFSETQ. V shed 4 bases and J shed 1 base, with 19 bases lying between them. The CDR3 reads CASSHGSGTKRTDTQYF. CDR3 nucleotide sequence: TGCGCCAGCAGCCACGGATCCGGAACTAAGCGCACAGATACGCAGTATTTT.